This T cell receptor (beta chain) originates from a study of cytomegalovirus exposure and HLA in healthy donors. Across the whole study: Assignment to the Caucasian-associated ancestry cluster applied to around 82% of the approximately 400 genotyped donors.

The CDR3 has 14 amino acids. CDR1 is MRHNA, CDR2 SNTAGT, per germline. Losses at the gene ends were 8 bases for V and 2 bases for J; bases not matched to a gene: 5. Overall study findings and caveats: It was fewer than 200 TCR beta chains that were listed as cytomegalovirus-associated. Association of a missense DCLRE1C variant with TCR beta V- and J-gene trimming was reported in a later analysis. Earlier results showed most TCR beta V segments being productive about 87% or about 30% of the time.

The PCR contained 60 Vbeta and 13 Jbeta primers. Repertoires were generated with immunoSEQ multiplex PCR, while TCRdb's copy carries only in-frame clones and drops some. This table has 70,000 to 95,000 clones, around 77% appearing once. With respect to this clone: Its antigen remains unidentified.

What was sequenced was PBMCs. This sequence was found in a man in his fifties in good health and CMV-seronegative. The V and J genes are TRBV6-4 and TRBJ2-2; 7 nucleotides agree with TRBD2. CDR3 bases: TGTGCCAGCCGGGGGGTAACCAACACCGGGGAGCTGTTTTTT. Its translation: CASRGVTNTGELFF.